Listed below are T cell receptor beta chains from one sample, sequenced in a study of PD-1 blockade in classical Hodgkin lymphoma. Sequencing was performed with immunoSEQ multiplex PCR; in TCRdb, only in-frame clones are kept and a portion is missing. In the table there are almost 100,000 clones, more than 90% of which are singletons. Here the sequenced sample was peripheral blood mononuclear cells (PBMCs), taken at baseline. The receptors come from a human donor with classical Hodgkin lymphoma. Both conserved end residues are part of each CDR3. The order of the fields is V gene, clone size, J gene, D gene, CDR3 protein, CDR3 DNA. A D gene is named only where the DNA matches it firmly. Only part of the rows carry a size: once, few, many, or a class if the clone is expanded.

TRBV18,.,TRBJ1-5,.,CASSRAGHANQPQHF,TGTGCCAGCTCACGAGCGGGACACGCCAATCAGCCCCAGCATTTT
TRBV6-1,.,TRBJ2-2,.,CASSAPRGGGRTGELFF,TGTGCCAGCAGTGCCCCCCGGGGAGGGGGCCGTACCGGGGAGCTGTTTTTT
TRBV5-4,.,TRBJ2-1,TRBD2,CASRGGLGGRAGEQFF,TGTGCCAGCAGGGGGGGACTTGGCGGGAGGGCCGGTGAGCAGTTCTTC
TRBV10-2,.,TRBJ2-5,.,CASSVFGLGRGAGETQYF,TGCGCCAGCAGTGTTTTCGGGCTTGGGAGAGGGGCAGGAGAGACCCAGTACTTC
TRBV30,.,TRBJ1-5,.,CAWSVRGTPHGPQHF,TGTGCCTGGAGTGTACGGGGGACCCCTCATGGGCCCCAGCATTTT
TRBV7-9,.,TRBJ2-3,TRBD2,CASSDNGLAGGLGADTQYF,TGTGCCAGCAGCGATAATGGACTAGCGGGAGGGCTGGGAGCAGATACGCAGTATTTT
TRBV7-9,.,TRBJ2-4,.,CASSLAFGRRDIQYF,TGTGCCAGCAGCTTAGCGTTCGGGCGGAGGGACATTCAGTACTTC
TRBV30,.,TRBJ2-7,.,CAWSGSRTVLEQYF,TGTGCCTGGAGCGGCTCTCGGACAGTTCTCGAGCAGTACTTC
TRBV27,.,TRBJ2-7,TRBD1,CASSRDRGLVEQYF,TGTGCCAGCAGTAGGGACAGGGGGCTTGTCGAGCAGTACTTC
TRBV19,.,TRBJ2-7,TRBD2,CASSTSGGYYEQYF,TGTGCCAGTAGTACCTCGGGGGGTTACTACGAGCAGTACTTC
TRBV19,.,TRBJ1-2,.,CASRTPGPTYGYTF,TGTGCCAGTAGGACACCGGGACCGACCTATGGCTACACCTTC
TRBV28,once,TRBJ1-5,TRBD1,CASSPLRGSNQPQHF,TGTGCCAGCAGCCCCCTCAGGGGGAGCAATCAGCCCCAGCATTTT
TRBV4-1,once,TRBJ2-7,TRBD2,CASSQAGTSGRAPPYEQYF,TGCGCCAGCAGCCAAGCCGGGACTAGCGGGAGGGCCCCCCCCTACGAGCAGTACTTC
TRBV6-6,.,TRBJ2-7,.,CASSYGTYEQYF,TGTGCCAGCAGTTACGGGACTTACGAGCAGTACTTC
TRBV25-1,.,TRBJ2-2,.,CASSEYRIGTGELFF,TGTGCCAGCAGTGAATACAGGATCGGCACCGGGGAGCTGTTTTTT
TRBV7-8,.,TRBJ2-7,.,CASSFSPGLGGYYEQYF,TGTGCCAGCAGCTTCTCACCGGGCCTAGGGGGGTACTACGAGCAGTACTTC
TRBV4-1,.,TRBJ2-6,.,CASSQGAVGSSGANVLTF,TGCGCCAGCAGCCAAGGAGCTGTGGGTAGCTCTGGGGCCAACGTCCTGACTTTC
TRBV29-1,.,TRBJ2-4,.,CSGAGADLNIQYF,TGCAGCGGGGCAGGCGCAGACCTAAACATTCAGTACTTC
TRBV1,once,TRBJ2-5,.,CTSSHPGQGSTQYF,TGCACCAGCAGCCACCCGGGACAGGGGTCTACCCAGTACTTC
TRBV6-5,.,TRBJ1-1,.,CASRRGAENAFF,TGTGCCAGCAGGAGGGGCGCGGAGAACGCTTTCTTT
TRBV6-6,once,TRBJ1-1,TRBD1,CASSGRDRGHTEAFF,TGTGCCAGCAGTGGCCGGGACAGGGGGCATACTGAAGCTTTCTTT
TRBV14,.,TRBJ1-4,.,CASSQLGETEKLFF,TGTGCCAGCAGCCAACTGGGTGAGACTGAAAAACTGTTTTTT
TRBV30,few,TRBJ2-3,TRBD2,CAWSVLGTTSGEADTQYF,TGTGCCTGGAGTGTACTTGGGACAACTAGCGGAGAGGCAGATACGCAGTATTTT
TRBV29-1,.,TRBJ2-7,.,CSVEGGGGSYEQYF,TGCAGCGTTGAAGGTGGAGGGGGCTCCTACGAGCAGTACTTC
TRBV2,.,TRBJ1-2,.,CASTEAGNRAYGYTF,TGTGCCAGCACCGAGGCGGGGAACCGGGCCTATGGCTACACCTTC
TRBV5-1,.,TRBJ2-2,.,CASSLEGIPNTGELFF,TGCGCCAGCAGCTTGGAGGGCATCCCGAACACCGGGGAGCTGTTTTTT
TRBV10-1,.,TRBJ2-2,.,CASLALTGELFF,TGCGCCAGCCTCGCCCTCACCGGGGAGCTGTTTTTT
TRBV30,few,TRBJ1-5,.,CAWSSRGYQPQHF,TGTGCCTGGAGTTCCAGGGGCTATCAGCCCCAGCATTTT
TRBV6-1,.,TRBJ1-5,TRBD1,CASSEYGQAPGGGNQPQHF,TGTGCCAGCAGTGAATATGGACAGGCCCCCGGGGGGGGCAATCAGCCCCAGCATTTT
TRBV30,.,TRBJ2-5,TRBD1,CAWGTRDRRRSEDF,TGTGCCTGGGGGACCCGGGACAGGCGCCGCTCTGAGGACTTC
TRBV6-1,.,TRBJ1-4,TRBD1,CATTGGKLFF,TGTGCCACAACAGGGGGAAAACTGTTTTTT
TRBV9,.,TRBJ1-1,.,CASSVSRNTEAFF,TGTGCCAGCAGTGTAAGCAGGAACACTGAAGCTTTCTTT
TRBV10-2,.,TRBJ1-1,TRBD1,CASRDRAVDTEAFF,TGCGCCAGCAGGGACAGGGCTGTAGACACTGAAGCTTTCTTT
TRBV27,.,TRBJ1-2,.,CASSFGKRTEGYTF,TGTGCCAGCAGTTTTGGCAAAAGGACTGAGGGCTACACCTTC
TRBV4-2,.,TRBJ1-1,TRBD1,CASSLGQGVEAFF,TGTGCCAGCAGTCTCGGACAGGGTGTAGAAGCTTTCTTT
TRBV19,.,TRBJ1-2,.,CATSDWRGYTF,TGTGCCACCTCGGATTGGAGAGGCTACACCTTC
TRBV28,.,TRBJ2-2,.,CASSVTVNTGELFF,TGTGCCAGCAGTGTGACAGTGAACACCGGGGAGCTGTTTTTT